The 8 T cell receptor beta chains below all came from one sample that was sequenced in a study of control samples from healthy donors and cancer patients. Using immunoSEQ multiplex PCR, the repertoire was profiled, and TCRdb retains in-frame clones only, with some absent. This table lists under 200,000 clones. Specimen: blood. Source of these receptors: a woman in her 30s in good health.

V gene TRBV19 combines with J gene TRBJ2-7, with D possibly being TRBD2 (6 bases). The CDR3 has 14 amino acids. Germline V gene sequence: CDR1 LNHDA, CDR2 SQIVND (reference sequence). Trimming stripped 6 bases from V and 2 bases from J, with 14 bases between. The CDR3 region is CASSPGRRTYEQYF. The CDR3 DNA follows: TGTGCCAGTAGCCCAGGGAGGAGGACCTACGAGCAGTACTTC.

The chain carries TRBV9 and TRBJ2-1; TRBD2 agrees at 9 bases. Trimming took 0 bases from V and 3 from J; bases not matched to a gene: 10. This CDR3 has 18 residues. Germline V gives CDR1 SGDLS, CDR2 YYNGEE. As DNA, the CDR3 is TGTGCCAGCAGCGTAGACGGGTTAGCGGGGGCCCTCTACAATGAGCAGTTCTTC. Protein sequence: CASSVDGLAGALYNEQFF.

The chain is built from TRBV7-6 and TRBJ2-2; TRBD2 aligns across 7 bases. V lost 7 bases and J lost 3; bases outside the gene matches: 14. CDR3 length: 17 amino acids. Germline CDR1 is SGHVS and CDR2 is FNYEAQ. The CDR3: CASTRFQRGFDTGELFF. CDR3 in DNA: TGTGCCAGCACCCGATTCCAGCGGGGATTCGACACCGGGGAGCTGTTTTTT.

V gene TRBV6-2 or TRBV6-3 combines with J gene TRBJ1-6, with a tentative D call TRBD1 (5 bases). The CDR3 is 14 residues long. The V gene's germline CDR1 is MNHEY and CDR2 SVGEGT. V was shortened by 3 bases and J by 9 bases, with 12 bases between the two germline ends. For the CDR3, the DNA is TGTGCCAGCAGTTATGGGGGGAGCAGTTCACCCCTCCACTTT. It specifies CASSYGGSSSPLHF.

The V call is TRBV6-2 or TRBV6-3, the J call TRBJ1-5; D unresolved. Trimming took 5 bases from V and 3 from J, leaving 2 bases between them. The length of the CDR3 is 11 residues. CDR1 is MNHEY and CDR2 is SVGEGT in the germline V gene. As DNA, the CDR3 is TGTGCCAGCAGTAACAATCAGCCCCAGCATTTT. Translated: CASSNNQPQHF.

The genes are TRBV27 and TRBJ1-1; D perhaps matches TRBD1 (5 bases). The V gene's germline CDR1 is MNHEY and CDR2 SMNVEV (reference sequence). Trimming cost V 2 bases and J 6 bases, with 10 bases left between them. The CDR3 is 13 residues long. The CDR3 spells CASSLGPRAEAFF. DNA of the CDR3: TGTGCCAGCAGTTTAGGGCCCAGGGCTGAAGCTTTCTTT.

This sequence joins TRBV9 and TRBJ1-4; tentative D call: TRBD1 (6 bases). The CDR3 spans 16 residues. Germline CDR1 and CDR2: SGDLS and YYNGEE. V lost 3 bases and J 3 bases, leaving 15 bases between the germline ends. The CDR3 sequence is CASSEGEIRSNEKLFF. The DNA for the CDR3 is TGTGCCAGCAGCGAGGGGGAAATAAGGTCTAATGAAAAACTGTTTTTT.

The rearrangement joins TRBV19 to TRBJ1-1, with 7 bases matching TRBD1. Losses at the gene ends were 9 bases for V and 0 bases for J; bases not matched to a gene: 7. The germline V gene encodes CDR1 LNHDA and CDR2 SQIVND (reference sequence). The CDR3 sequence is 14 residues long. CDR3 bases: TGTGCCAGCTACAGGGGCCCCATGAACACTGAAGCTTTCTTT. This gives the protein CASYRGPMNTEAFF.